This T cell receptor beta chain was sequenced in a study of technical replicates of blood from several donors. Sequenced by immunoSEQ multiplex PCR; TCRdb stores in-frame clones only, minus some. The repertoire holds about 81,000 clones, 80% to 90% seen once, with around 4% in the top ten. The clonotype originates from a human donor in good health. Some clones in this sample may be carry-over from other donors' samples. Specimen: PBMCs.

The CDR3 loop is CASSLGRTSGSVLYF. In nucleotides, the CDR3 is TGTGCCAGCAGCTTAGGGCGGACTAGCGGGAGTGTGTTATACTTC. The V gene is TRBV11-2, the J gene TRBJ2-7, with 13 bases that match TRBD2. The ends lost 1 base at V and 13 bases at J; junction bases unmatched: 10. The length of the CDR3 is 15 residues. The germline V gene encodes CDR1 SGHAT and CDR2 FQNNGV.